Listed below are T cell receptor beta chains from one sample, sequenced in a study of T cells in localized non-small cell lung cancer. Libraries were prepared by immunoSEQ multiplex PCR; TCRdb keeps only in-frame clonotypes and omits some of them. The sample carries about 53,000 clones, over 70% recorded once. The sequencing used peripheral blood mononuclear cells, collected before any cancer treatment. The receptors were gathered from a man between 40 and 70 years old with stage III lung adenocarcinoma. Each CDR3 is given with its conserved first and last residue. A D gene is named only where the DNA matches it firmly. Only part of the rows carry a size: once, few, many, or a class if the clone is expanded.

clone_size: -
d_call: -
j_call: TRBJ1-1
v_call: TRBV6-6
cdr3_aa: CASRSFDSEAFF
cdr3_nt: TGTGCCAGCAGATCGTTCGACAGTGAAGCTTTCTTT

clone_size: -
d_call: -
j_call: TRBJ2-1
v_call: TRBV19
cdr3_aa: CASSMAQAYGQFF
cdr3_nt: TGTGCCAGTAGTATGGCACAGGCCTATGGGCAGTTCTTC

clone_size: once
d_call: -
j_call: TRBJ2-7
v_call: TRBV4-1
cdr3_aa: CASSQAGTDPYEQYF
cdr3_nt: TGCGCCAGCAGCCAAGCCGGGACGGACCCCTACGAGCAGTACTTC

clone_size: -
d_call: -
j_call: TRBJ2-1
v_call: TRBV7-9
cdr3_aa: CASSLPGSYEQFF
cdr3_nt: TGTGCCAGCAGCTTACCGGGGAGTTATGAGCAGTTCTTC

clone_size: -
d_call: -
j_call: TRBJ1-1
v_call: TRBV14
cdr3_aa: CASSQDVAANTEAFF
cdr3_nt: TGTGCCAGCAGCCAAGATGTGGCAGCGAACACTGAAGCTTTCTTT

clone_size: once
d_call: -
j_call: TRBJ2-1
v_call: TRBV7-8
cdr3_aa: CASSFGLNNEQFF
cdr3_nt: TGTGCCAGCAGCTTTGGACTTAACAATGAGCAGTTCTTC

clone_size: few
d_call: -
j_call: TRBJ2-7
v_call: TRBV7-2
cdr3_aa: CASSPRHESSYEQYF
cdr3_nt: TGTGCCAGCAGCCCTAGACACGAATCGTCCTACGAGCAGTACTTC

clone_size: few
d_call: -
j_call: TRBJ1-2
v_call: TRBV18
cdr3_aa: CASSPGDNYGYTF
cdr3_nt: TGTGCCAGCTCACCGGGTGATAACTATGGCTACACCTTC

clone_size: once
d_call: -
j_call: TRBJ2-3
v_call: TRBV7-2
cdr3_aa: CASSSHDQSRVQYF
cdr3_nt: TGTGCCAGCAGCTCCCACGATCAGTCCCGGGTGCAGTATTTT

clone_size: -
d_call: -
j_call: TRBJ2-1
v_call: TRBV5-6
cdr3_aa: CASSLWGSRPTGFF
cdr3_nt: TGTGCCAGCAGCTTGTGGGGGTCCAGGCCCACGGGGTTCTTC

clone_size: few
d_call: -
j_call: TRBJ1-1
v_call: TRBV20-1
cdr3_aa: CSAAENTEAFF
cdr3_nt: TGCAGTGCGGCGGAGAACACTGAAGCTTTCTTT

clone_size: -
d_call: -
j_call: TRBJ2-3
v_call: TRBV7-2
cdr3_aa: CASSRSPDTQYF
cdr3_nt: TGTGCCAGCAGCCGGTCCCCAGATACGCAGTATTTT

clone_size: -
d_call: TRBD2
j_call: TRBJ2-1
v_call: TRBV5-1
cdr3_aa: CASSSWGRREGNEQFF
cdr3_nt: TGCGCCAGCAGCAGTTGGGGGCGGCGGGAGGGGAATGAGCAGTTCTTC

clone_size: -
d_call: TRBD2
j_call: TRBJ2-7
v_call: TRBV14
cdr3_aa: CASSHGLADYEQYF
cdr3_nt: TGTGCCAGCAGCCACGGACTAGCGGACTACGAGCAGTACTTC

clone_size: -
d_call: -
j_call: TRBJ1-1
v_call: TRBV14
cdr3_aa: CASSPGGLTEAFF
cdr3_nt: TGTGCCAGCAGCCCGGGAGGGTTAACTGAAGCTTTCTTT

clone_size: -
d_call: -
j_call: TRBJ1-1
v_call: TRBV18
cdr3_aa: CASSPGVLGTEAFF
cdr3_nt: TGTGCCAGCTCACCCGGGGTCTTGGGCACTGAAGCTTTCTTT

clone_size: -
d_call: -
j_call: TRBJ1-1
v_call: TRBV6-5
cdr3_aa: CASTGQLNTEAFF
cdr3_nt: TGTGCCAGCACTGGACAGCTGAACACTGAAGCTTTCTTT

clone_size: -
d_call: TRBD2
j_call: TRBJ2-1
v_call: TRBV7-3
cdr3_aa: CASSSTSGVGNEQFF
cdr3_nt: TGTGCCAGCAGCTCGACTAGCGGGGTAGGAAATGAGCAGTTCTTC

clone_size: few
d_call: TRBD2
j_call: TRBJ2-3
v_call: TRBV5-4
cdr3_aa: CAGSTSGSTDTQYF
cdr3_nt: TGTGCCGGTTCGACTAGCGGGAGTACAGATACGCAGTATTTT

clone_size: -
d_call: TRBD1
j_call: TRBJ2-7
v_call: TRBV5-5
cdr3_aa: CASSPGGGTGGSYEQYF
cdr3_nt: TGTGCCAGCAGCCCCGGTGGGGGGACAGGGGGCTCCTACGAGCAGTACTTC